These 21 T cell receptor beta chains came from one sample sequenced in a study of T cell responses to AZD1222 COVID-19 vaccine. Clones were read by immunoSEQ multiplex PCR, and TCRdb kept only the in-frame ones, dropping some. The table records 130,000 to 150,000 clones, about 91% of them present only once. The sequencing used peripheral blood, collected on day 0 of AZD1222 vaccination. The receptors were sampled from an adult in good health.

The CDR3 sequence is CASSIDSQPQHF. The CDR3 DNA reads as TGTGCCAGCAGCATCGACAGCCAGCCCCAGCATTTT. The rearrangement joins TRBV5-4 to TRBJ1-5; D might be TRBD1 (5 bases). V lost 4 bases and J 7 bases, leaving 9 bases between the germline ends. This CDR3 has 12 residues. Per germline, CDR1 SGHNT and CDR2 YYREEE (reference sequence).

The chain joins TRBV2 to TRBJ2-7, with D maybe TRBD1 (6 bases). This CDR3 comprises 14 residues. Trimming stripped 3 bases from V and 4 bases from J, with 13 bases between. Germline V gene lookup returns CDR1 SNHLY and CDR2 FYNNEI. CDR3 region: CASSDDRMPYEQYF. The DNA for the CDR3 is TGTGCCAGCAGTGACGACAGGATGCCATACGAGCAGTACTTC.

The chain joins TRBV27 to TRBJ2-3; D remains ambiguous. V was trimmed by 6 bases and J by 6 bases, leaving 13 bases between them. Germline CDR1 and CDR2: MNHEY and SMNVEV (reference sequence). The CDR3 runs 13 residues. Here the CDR3 reads CASSIDLLDTQYF. CDR3 DNA: TGTGCCAGCAGCATCGACCTGCTGGATACGCAGTATTTT.

The J gene is TRBJ1-1, the V gene TRBV18, with D possibly matching TRBD1 (6 bases). The CDR3 is 14 amino acids. V dropped 2 bases and J dropped 8 bases, with 15 bases sitting between them. Germline CDR1 is KGHSH and CDR2 is LQKENI. The CDR3 protein is CASSPDENRVEAFF. CDR3 DNA sequence: TGTGCCAGCTCACCAGACGAGAACAGGGTCGAAGCTTTCTTT.

V and J are TRBV28 and TRBJ2-3; TRBD2 agrees at 8 bases. The CDR3 runs 16 residues. The J segment lost 5 bases and the V segment lost 4 bases, leaving 11 bases of the junction unmatched. Germline lookup yields CDR1 MDHEN and CDR2 SYDVKM. This chain's CDR3 is CASSSLARGGGDTQYF. In DNA, the CDR3 is TGTGCCAGCAGTTCACTAGCACGGGGGGGAGGAGATACGCAGTATTTT.

The rearrangement uses TRBV14 and TRBJ1-4, with a tentative D call TRBD1 (5 bases). CDR1 SGHDN and CDR2 FVKESK come from the germline V gene. With 4 bases removed from V and 3 bases from J, the gap between germline ends came to 12 bases. The CDR3 has 15 amino acids. DNA of the CDR3: TGTGCCAGCAGCCTCCGGGACGTAGCTAATGAAAAACTGTTTTTT. Amino acids: CASSLRDVANEKLFF.

V usage is TRBV7-9 and J usage is TRBJ1-1, with D possibly matching TRBD1 (5 bases). This CDR3 region has 12 residues. Germline V gene sequence: CDR1 SEHNR, CDR2 FQNEAQ (reference sequence). With 3 bases removed from V and 11 bases from J, the gap between germline ends came to 13 bases. CDR3 protein: CASSFSQGGAFF. The CDR3 nucleotides are TGTGCCAGCAGCTTCAGCCAGGGTGGTGCTTTCTTT.

The genes are TRBV21-1 and TRBJ1-3; the DNA was not used to check the table's D call, TRBD1. TRBV21-1 is noted as a pseudogene. The CDR3 loop spans 16 amino acids. The CDR3 loop reads CASSKAGHLSGNTIYF. The DNA of the CDR3 is TGTGCCAGCAGCAAAGCGGGACACCTCTCTGGAAACACCATATATTTT.

This clone occurred once. The chain combines TRBV2 with TRBJ2-6; D is ambiguous. This CDR3 region has 15 residues. Between the trimmed V and J ends, which lost 1 base and 0 bases, there was a span of 4 bases. Germline V gives CDR1 SNHLY, CDR2 FYNNEI. CDR3 DNA: TGTGCCAGCAGTGAAGAACGCTCTGGGGCCAACGTCCTGACTTTC. Its protein is CASSEERSGANVLTF.

The chain recombines TRBV3-1 (or the pseudogene TRBV3-2) with TRBJ1-2; TRBD1 aligns across 10 bases. In germline, CDR1 is LGHDT, CDR2 YNNKEL (reference sequence). The CDR3 contains 15 residues. Trimming removed 5 bases from V and 4 bases from J; junction bases left unmatched: 7. CDR3 amino acids: CASSYPGTGAYGYTF. CDR3 bases: TGTGCCAGCAGCTACCCCGGGACAGGGGCCTATGGCTACACCTTC.

This chain links TRBV4-3 with TRBJ1-5; unclear D gene. This CDR3 has 17 amino acids. CDR1 and CDR2 (germline): LGHNA, YSLEER. V was pared by 0 bases and J by 0 bases, with 12 bases between. The CDR3: CASSQEAAALSNQPQHF. In nucleotides, the CDR3 is TGCGCCAGCAGCCAAGAGGCGGCGGCCCTTAGCAATCAGCCCCAGCATTTT.

The V gene is TRBV27, the J gene TRBJ1-2; 11 nucleotides match TRBD1. This CDR3 region has 16 residues. After removal of 6 bases from V and 1 base from J, the junction contained 7 bases not matched to a gene. The germline V gene has CDR1 MNHEY and CDR2 SMNVEV (reference sequence). The CDR3 sequence is CASRFGQGAHNYGYTF. CDR3 nucleotide sequence: TGTGCCAGCAGATTCGGACAGGGGGCCCATAACTATGGCTACACCTTC.

The rearrangement uses TRBV15 and TRBJ1-5; D is uncertain. V gave up 0 bases and J gave up 7 bases, with 7 bases separating them. Germline V lookup: CDR1 LNHNV, CDR2 YYDKDF (reference sequence). This CDR3 has 13 amino acids. DNA of the CDR3: TGTGCCACCAGCAGAGATATCAGACAGCCCCAGCATTTT. Encoded protein: CATSRDIRQPQHF.

The chain uses TRBV6-5 and TRBJ1-4; unclear D gene. Trimming removed 6 bases at V and 0 bases at J, with 11 bases between. In germline, CDR1 is MNHEY, CDR2 SVGAGI. The CDR3 spans 15 residues. CDR3 DNA: TGTGCCAGCAGACCCCATGACGCAACTAATGAAAAACTGTTTTTT. Encoded protein: CASRPHDATNEKLFF.

This chain joins TRBV19 and TRBJ2-2; 8 bases align to TRBD1. Germline CDR1 and CDR2: LNHDA and SQIVND (reference sequence). J lost 7 bases, V lost 5 bases, and 9 bases had no gene match. The CDR3 is 15 amino acids. This chain's CDR3 is CASSSQGAGGGELFF. The CDR3 nucleotides are TGTGCCAGTAGTTCCCAGGGGGCTGGAGGCGGGGAGCTGTTTTTT.

The rearrangement uses TRBV11-2 and TRBJ1-6; D not certain. From germline, CDR1 is SGHAT and CDR2 FQNNGV. CDR3 length: 15 amino acids. Between the trimmed V and J ends, which lost 0 bases and 7 bases, there was a span of 10 bases. As DNA, the CDR3 is TGTGCCAGCAGCTTAGACAGGTGGGAAAATTCACCCCTCCACTTT. Amino acids: CASSLDRWENSPLHF.

V usage is TRBV3-1 (or the pseudogene TRBV3-2) and J usage is TRBJ2-5, with a tentative D call TRBD1 (8 bases). Trimming removed 7 bases from V and 0 bases from J, with 12 bases in between. CDR1 LGHDT and CDR2 YNNKEL come from the germline V gene (reference sequence). The CDR3 length is 14 residues. This CDR3 is CASNRGGYQETQYF. CDR3 in DNA: TGTGCCAGCAACAGGGGGGGGTACCAAGAGACCCAGTACTTC.

V is TRBV6-2 or TRBV6-3 and J is TRBJ1-1; D is ambiguous. CDR1 MNHEY and CDR2 SVGEGT come from the germline V gene. The CDR3 runs 12 residues. The V gene lost 1 base and the J gene lost 1 base, with 1 base spanning the gap. The CDR3 DNA reads as TGTGCCAGCAGTTACTGGAACACTGAAGCTTTCTTT. It is translated as CASSYWNTEAFF.

The table lists this clone with a count of one. J is TRBJ1-2 and V is TRBV28; 7 bases map to TRBD1. The CDR3 is 12 amino acids. The J segment lost 5 bases and the V segment lost 5 bases, leaving 2 bases of the junction unmatched. Germline loops: CDR1 MDHEN, CDR2 SYDVKM. Here the CDR3 reads CASSLQGYGYTF. The CDR3 nucleotides read TGTGCCAGCAGTCTACAGGGGTATGGCTACACCTTC.

CDR3 region: CASSLVLAKLFF. Here the CDR3 DNA reads TGTGCCAGCAGCTTAGTTCTGGCCAAACTGTTTTTT. The chain has TRBV7-9 and TRBJ1-4; D ambiguous. Deletions cut 1 base from V and 11 bases from J, with 8 bases between. The length of the CDR3 is 12 residues. Germline V gene sequence: CDR1 SEHNR, CDR2 FQNEAQ (reference sequence).

This rearrangement joins TRBV10-3 to TRBJ1-4; D is possibly TRBD1 (5 bases). Germline CDR1 is ENHRY and CDR2 is SYGVKD. The CDR3 covers 15 residues. Trimming cost V 6 bases and J 0 bases, with 11 bases left between them. DNA of the CDR3: TGTGCCATCAGGGGGGGACCTGCAACTAATGAAAAACTGTTTTTT. Protein product: CAIRGGPATNEKLFF.